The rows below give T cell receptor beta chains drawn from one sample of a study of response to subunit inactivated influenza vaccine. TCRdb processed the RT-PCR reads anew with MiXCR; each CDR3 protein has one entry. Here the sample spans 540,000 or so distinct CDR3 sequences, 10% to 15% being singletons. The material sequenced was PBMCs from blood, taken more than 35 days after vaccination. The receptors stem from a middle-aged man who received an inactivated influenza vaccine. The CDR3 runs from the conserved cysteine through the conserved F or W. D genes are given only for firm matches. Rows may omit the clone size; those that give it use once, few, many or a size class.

CDR3: CASSLVGQIFEQFF; DNA: TGTGCCAGCAGCTTAGTAGGGCAGATTTTTGAGCAGTTCTTC; V: TRBV7-2; J: TRBJ2-1; D: .; size: few
CDR3: CASSQDSLHVYEQYF; DNA: TGCGCCAGCAGCCAAGACTCTCTCCATGTATACGAGCAGTACTTC; V: TRBV4-3; J: TRBJ2-7; D: .; size: few
CDR3: CASSPDRGDQPQHF; DNA: TGCGCCAGCAGCCCGGACAGGGGTGATCAGCCCCAGCATTTT; V: TRBV5-1; J: TRBJ1-5; D: TRBD1; size: .
CDR3: CASSQAQGGNQPQHF; DNA: TGTGCCAGCAGCCAAGCGCAGGGTGGGAATCAGCCCCAGCATTTT; V: TRBV4-2; J: TRBJ1-5; D: .; size: .
CDR3: CSVGRASADTQYF; DNA: TGCAGCGTTGGAAGGGCCAGCGCAGATACGCAGTATTTT; V: TRBV29-1; J: TRBJ2-3; D: .; size: many
CDR3: CASTGTSGLNEQFF; DNA: TGTGCCAGCACCGGGACTAGCGGACTCAATGAGCAGTTCTTC; V: TRBV12-3/TRBV12-4; J: TRBJ2-1; D: TRBD2; size: many
CDR3: CSVDGTSGYHNEQFF; DNA: TGCAGCGTTGACGGGACTAGCGGGTACCACAATGAGCAGTTCTTC; V: TRBV29-1; J: TRBJ2-1; D: TRBD2; size: many
CDR3: CASSVNRIYEQYF; DNA: TGTGCCAGCAGTGTAAACAGGATTTACGAGCAGTACTTC; V: TRBV6-2/TRBV6-3; J: TRBJ2-7; D: .; size: few
CDR3: CASSPDGTLRDSPLHF; DNA: TGTGCCAGCAGCCCCGACGGCACCCTTCGGGATTCACCCCTCCACTTT; V: TRBV7-2; J: TRBJ1-6; D: .; size: .
CDR3: CASSLDRRGTQYF; DNA: TGTGCCAGCAGTTTGGACCGCCGGGGGACCCAGTACTTC; V: TRBV12-3/TRBV12-4; J: TRBJ2-5; D: .; size: few
CDR3: CACSLFSGSRGRPNEQFF; DNA: TGTGCCTGCAGTTTATTTAGTGGTTCGCGGGGGCGGCCCAATGAGCAGTTCTTC; V: TRBV12-3/TRBV12-4; J: TRBJ2-1; D: .; size: .
CDR3: CVSSFTGVEQYF; DNA: TGCGTCAGCAGCTTTACGGGAGTGGAGCAGTACTTC; V: TRBV5-1; J: TRBJ2-7; D: .; size: .
CDR3: CSVYWDRVPGELFF; DNA: TGCAGCGTTTACTGGGACAGGGTACCCGGGGAGCTGTTTTTT; V: TRBV29-1; J: TRBJ2-2; D: TRBD1; size: many
CDR3: CASSPPQTRETQYF; DNA: TGTGCCAGCTCACCACCTCAGACGAGAGAGACCCAGTACTTC; V: TRBV18; J: TRBJ2-5; D: .; size: .
CDR3: CASSLVQYEQYF; DNA: TGCGCCAGCAGCTTGGTACAGTACGAGCAGTACTTC; V: TRBV5-1; J: TRBJ2-7; D: .; size: .
CDR3: CASSLWSGQGGEQFF; DNA: TGTGCCAGCAGCTTATGGTCGGGACAGGGTGGGGAGCAGTTCTTC; V: TRBV11-2; J: TRBJ2-1; D: TRBD1; size: .
CDR3: CASGPGSLGNEQFF; DNA: TGTGCCAGCGGCCCAGGGAGTTTGGGCAATGAGCAGTTCTTC; V: TRBV6-1; J: TRBJ2-1; D: .; size: few
CDR3: CASSLSGRGSEQFF; DNA: TGTGCCAGCAGTCTTAGCGGGAGAGGGAGTGAGCAGTTCTTC; V: TRBV12-3/TRBV12-4; J: TRBJ2-1; D: TRBD2; size: .
CDR3: CASSDAAASNQPQHF; DNA: TGTGCCAGCAGTGACGCCGCGGCCTCAAATCAGCCCCAGCATTTT; V: TRBV2; J: TRBJ1-5; D: .; size: many
CDR3: CAITIAGPYNEQFF; DNA: TGTGCCATCACGATAGCGGGACCGTACAATGAGCAGTTCTTC; V: TRBV10-3; J: TRBJ2-1; D: TRBD2; size: .
CDR3: CSASQGGTGEAQYF; DNA: TGCAGTGCTTCCCAGGGAGGGACTGGGGAGGCCCAGTACTTC; V: TRBV20-1; J: TRBJ2-5; D: TRBD2; size: .
CDR3: CTSSLVVTSGRAYNEQFF; DNA: TGTACCAGCAGTTTAGTAGTGACTAGCGGGAGGGCTTACAATGAGCAGTTCTTC; V: TRBV12-3/TRBV12-4; J: TRBJ2-1; D: TRBD2; size: few
CDR3: CASSNGPTSYEQYF; DNA: TGCGCCAGCAGCAACGGGCCAACCTCCTACGAGCAGTACTTC; V: TRBV5-1; J: TRBJ2-7; D: .; size: few
CDR3: CASSLGQRSTEAFF; DNA: TGTGCCAGCAGTTTAGGGCAGCGGAGCACTGAAGCTTTCTTT; V: TRBV12-3/TRBV12-4; J: TRBJ1-1; D: .; size: few
CDR3: CASSGTGKNEQYF; DNA: TGCGCCAGCAGCGGGACAGGGAAGAACGAGCAGTACTTC; V: TRBV5-1; J: TRBJ2-7; D: TRBD1; size: .
CDR3: CASSQERAHTDTQYF; DNA: TGTGCCAGCAGCCAAGAGAGGGCACACACAGATACGCAGTATTTT; V: TRBV4-2; J: TRBJ2-3; D: .; size: .
CDR3: CASSFEGGRMKQFF; DNA: TGTGCCAGCAGTTTCGAGGGAGGTCGCATGAAGCAGTTCTTC; V: TRBV12-3/TRBV12-4; J: TRBJ2-1; D: .; size: .
CDR3: CASSWGRGANNEQFF; DNA: TGTGCCAGCAGCTGGGGCAGGGGCGCCAACAATGAGCAGTTCTTC; V: TRBV3-1; J: TRBJ2-1; D: .; size: .
CDR3: CASSYSTGVANEQFF; DNA: TGTGCCAGCAGTTACTCGACGGGGGTGGCCAATGAGCAGTTCTTC; V: TRBV6-5; J: TRBJ2-1; D: .; size: few
CDR3: CASSYSGSWTEAFF; DNA: TGTGCCAGCAGTTACTCGGGGTCCTGGACTGAAGCTTTCTTT; V: TRBV6-2/TRBV6-3; J: TRBJ1-1; D: .; size: few
CDR3: CASSLEGSAGNIQYF; DNA: TGTGCCAGCAGCTTAGAGGGCAGCGCCGGCAACATTCAGTACTTC; V: TRBV5-5; J: TRBJ2-4; D: .; size: many
CDR3: CASSGGQGNTDTQYF; DNA: TGTGCCAGCAGTGGCGGACAGGGGAACACAGATACGCAGTATTTT; V: TRBV2; J: TRBJ2-3; D: TRBD1; size: .
CDR3: CASSQEPSDTQYF; DNA: TGCGCCAGCAGCCAAGAGCCTTCAGATACGCAGTATTTT; V: TRBV4-3; J: TRBJ2-3; D: .; size: few
CDR3: CASTLKRGGLLFTDTQYF; DNA: TGTGCCAGCACCCTAAAGCGGGGGGGCCTTTTATTCACAGATACGCAGTATTTT; V: TRBV12-3/TRBV12-4; J: TRBJ2-3; D: TRBD2; size: few
CDR3: CASSYREQTDTQYF; DNA: TGTGCCAGCAGCTACCGGGAACAAACAGATACGCAGTATTTT; V: TRBV7-8; J: TRBJ2-3; D: .; size: .
CDR3: CASFGATNQPQHF; DNA: TGTGCCAGCTTTGGGGCAACAAATCAGCCCCAGCATTTT; V: TRBV6-1; J: TRBJ1-5; D: .; size: many
CDR3: CASSPPDSSYEQYF; DNA: TGTGCCAGCAGCCCCCCGGACTCCTCCTACGAGCAGTACTTC; V: TRBV7-9; J: TRBJ2-7; D: .; size: few
CDR3: CASSALTRASYGELFF; DNA: TGTGCCAGCAGTGCATTGACTAGGGCCTCTTACGGGGAGCTGTTTTTT; V: TRBV27; J: TRBJ2-2; D: .; size: many
CDR3: CASSRPSGLEQFF; DNA: TGCGCCAGCAGCCGCCCAAGCGGACTCGAGCAGTTCTTC; V: TRBV4-1; J: TRBJ2-1; D: .; size: .
CDR3: CASSYSDSGAGGYTF; DNA: TGTGCCAGCAGTTACTCGGATTCAGGGGCAGGAGGCTACACCTTC; V: TRBV6-5; J: TRBJ1-2; D: .; size: many
CDR3: CSALPTSGYTDTQYF; DNA: TGCAGTGCTCTCCCGACTAGCGGATACACAGATACGCAGTATTTT; V: TRBV20-1; J: TRBJ2-3; D: TRBD2; size: .